This T cell receptor beta chain was sequenced during a study of blood T cell repertoires in COVID-19. For this clone: Other DNA sequences of this sample code for an identical CDR3.

The CDR3 spans 14 residues. Germline loops: CDR1 DFQATT, CDR2 SNEGSKA (reference sequence). With 3 bases removed from V and 0 bases from J, the gap between germline ends came to 6 bases. Original processing notes: Reference gene primer amplification yielded estimated nucleated cell counts. Data came from immunoSEQ multiplex PCR; TCRdb stores just in-frame clones and leaves some out. V and J calls and clone size are given by that table; D and trimming were obtained from the DNA. In the table there are fewer than 250,000 clones, approximately 87% of which are singletons. The chain couples TRBV20-1 to TRBJ2-6; the D is unclear. This sequence was found in a woman aged 70-85 years with active or convalescent COVID-19. Sequencing was performed on peripheral blood. This CDR3 reads CSASDVSGANVLTF. The CDR3 region has the DNA TGCAGTGCTAGTGACGTCTCTGGGGCCAACGTCCTGACTTTC.